Below, 20 T cell receptor beta chains from the same sample are listed, as sequenced in a study of T-cell reconstitution after alpha-beta-depleted transplantation in children (dated by TCRdb to the mid-2010s). This specimen's treatment or condition label, interpreted: allogeneic hematopoietic cell transplantation with graft depleted of TCRalphabeta T cells and CD19 B cells. The library relied on PCR. Data came from an Illumina HiSeq 2500. To normalize quantification of the TCRbeta repertoire, the TCR libraries were built with molecular barcoding that relied on unique molecular identifiers. Using fastp at Q25 and MiXCR, TCRdb reprocessed the public reads and kept productive beta chains. Records with the same CDR3 protein are collapsed into one entry carrying the most frequent genes and DNA. The table for this sample lists a few hundred thousand distinct CDR3 sequences; 15% to 20% of them were counted only once. The ten largest clones represent under 30% of the sample.

The sequenced sample was PBMCs, mostly from graft donor cells, obtained 360 days after TCRalphabeta/CD19-depleted stem cell transplant. These receptors were collected from a boy under three years old who had a stem cell transplant for Wiskott-Aldrich syndrome, so the T cells may come from the graft donor.

This clonotype was seen only a few times. The V gene is TRBV6-5, the J gene TRBJ2-5; tentatively, D is TRBD1 or TRBD2 (5 bases each). Germline CDR1 MNHEY, CDR2 SVGAGI. V was cut by 0 bases and J by 4 bases, with 21 bases left in between. CDR3 length equals 18 residues. The DNA for the CDR3 is TGTGCCAGCAGTTACTCGATAGGGACCGCAGCACAAGCAGAGACCCAGTACTTC. Its translation: CASSYSIGTAAQAETQYF.

This clonotype was detected ten times or more. The genes are TRBV5-1 and TRBJ2-1, with TRBD2 identical over 12 bases. After removal of 4 bases from V and 6 bases from J, the junction contained 5 bases not matched to a gene. This CDR3 has 15 amino acids. The germline gives CDR1 SGHRS, CDR2 YFSETQ. The CDR3 protein is CASSELAGGINEQFF. In nucleotides, the CDR3 is TGCGCCAGCAGCGAACTAGCGGGAGGAATCAATGAGCAGTTCTTC.

This clonotype was detected only a few times. The rearrangement links TRBV12-3 or TRBV12-4 to TRBJ2-3, with TRBD2 matching over 7 bases. CDR3 length: 15 residues. V shed 6 bases, J shed 2 bases, and the junction held 8 bases outside the gene matches. CDR3 loop: CASSPLAENTDTQYF. CDR3 coding DNA: TGTGCCAGCAGCCCCCTAGCGGAGAACACAGATACGCAGTATTTT.

In DNA, the CDR3 is TGTGCCAGCAGTTTCCTCCCGGGACAGGGCTTAGGAGCCAAAAACATTCAGTACTTC. Translated: CASSFLPGQGLGAKNIQYF. V is TRBV12-3 or TRBV12-4 and J is TRBJ2-4; TRBD1 aligns across 9 bases. V was clipped by 3 bases and J by 0 bases; unmatched bases: 12. This CDR3 spans 19 amino acids.

This clonotype appeared a few times. The chain joins TRBV2 to TRBJ2-4; tentative D call: TRBD1 (6 bases). V lost 6 bases and J lost 0, with 15 bases in between. The CDR3 is 16 amino acids. The germline V gene encodes CDR1 SNHLY and CDR2 FYNNEI. The CDR3 region has the DNA TGTGCCAGCAGGCTCGGACAGCCTTTAGCCAAAAACATTCAGTACTTC. It encodes CASRLGQPLAKNIQYF.

A few counts support this clonotype. The rearrangement joins TRBV7-8 to TRBJ2-7; 10 nucleotides match TRBD2. The CDR3 is 19 amino acids. The V and J ends lost 0 bases and 3 bases, in that order; junction bases with no gene match: 14. CDR1 and CDR2 (germline): SGHVS, FQNEAQ. CDR3 sequence: CASSLAIGVRLAGDYEQYF. In DNA form, the CDR3 reads TGTGCCAGCAGCTTAGCTATTGGGGTTAGACTAGCGGGTGACTACGAGCAGTACTTC. Drawing the rest from reference TRBV7-8 and TRBJ2-7, the complete variable domain is GAGVSQSPRYKVAKRGQDVALRCDPISGHVSLFWYQQALGQGPEFLTYFQNEAQLDKSGLPSDRFFAERPEGSVSTLKIQRTQQEDSAVYLCASSLAIGVRLAGDYEQYFGPGTRLTVT.

This clonotype has a handful of counts. This chain joins TRBV20-1 and TRBJ2-5; unclear D gene. The V gene's germline CDR1 is DFQATT and CDR2 SNEGSKA (reference sequence). This CDR3 has 11 residues. V was pared by 6 bases and J by 4 bases, with 9 bases between. The DNA of the CDR3 is TGCAGTGCGGGCGTTATAGAGACCCAGTACTTC. Its translation: CSAGVIETQYF.

The gene calls are TRBV19 and TRBJ2-1, with D possibly TRBD2 on 6 matching bases. V dropped 8 bases and J dropped 0 bases, with 17 bases sitting between them. Germline V gene sequence: CDR1 LNHDA, CDR2 SQIVND (reference sequence). This CDR3 comprises 16 residues. CDR3 amino acids: CASRNRGKSSYNEQFF. CDR3 nucleotide sequence: TGTGCCAGTCGTAACCGGGGGAAGAGCTCCTACAATGAGCAGTTCTTC.

The CDR3 bases are TGCAGCGTTGATAGAGGGAGTCATGAGCAGTTCTTC. Protein product: CSVDRGSHEQFF. The chain is built from TRBV29-1 and TRBJ2-1, with D perhaps matching TRBD2 (5 bases). Germline CDR1 and CDR2: SQVTM and ANQGSEA. Trimming cost V 3 bases and J 8 bases, with 11 bases left between them. CDR3 length equals 12 residues.

This clonotype was found a few times. The V gene is TRBV19, the J gene TRBJ2-3; D gene ambiguous. With 3 bases removed from V and 3 bases from J, the gap between germline ends came to 7 bases. Germline assignment: CDR1 LNHDA and CDR2 SQIVND (reference sequence). There are 13 residues in the CDR3. The CDR3 protein is CASSIELTDTQYF. In DNA form, the CDR3 reads TGTGCCAGTAGTATCGAGTTGACAGATACGCAGTATTTT.

The chain has TRBV10-3 and TRBJ2-7; TRBD1 agrees at 9 bases. CDR3 size: 14 residues. The germline gives CDR1 ENHRY, CDR2 SYGVKD. Losses at the gene ends were 5 bases for V and 3 bases for J; bases not matched to a gene: 5. CDR3 amino acids: CAISIRTGVYEQYF. The CDR3 nucleotides are TGTGCCATCAGTATCCGGACAGGGGTCTACGAGCAGTACTTC.

This chain connects TRBV9 to TRBJ2-2; a weak D match, TRBD1 (5 bases). Trimming stripped 3 bases from V and 4 bases from J, with 16 bases between. The germline gives CDR1 SGDLS, CDR2 YYNGEE. The CDR3 is 16 residues long. The CDR3 DNA sequence: TGTGCCAGCAGCGGACAGAGCAGGGCCCCCACCGGGGAGCTGTTTTTT. It yields the protein CASSGQSRAPTGELFF.

The rearrangement uses TRBV2 and TRBJ2-5, with a weak D call TRBD1 (5 bases). Germline assignment: CDR1 SNHLY and CDR2 FYNNEI. This CDR3 region has 14 residues. The V end was cut by 7 bases, the J end by 6 bases, with 18 bases between. CDR3 amino acids: CASTESGQGKTQYF. The CDR3 DNA follows: TGTGCCAGCACCGAATCTGGTCAGGGAAAGACCCAGTACTTC. Combining the CDR3 with reference TRBV2 and TRBJ2-5 gives the whole variable domain EPEVTQTPSHQVTQMGQEVILRCVPISNHLYFYWYRQILGQKVEFLVSFYNNEISEKSEIFDDQFSVERPDGSNFTLKIRSTKLEDSAMYFCASTESGQGKTQYFGPGTRLLVL.

This clonotype was counted only a few times. The chain links TRBV7-9 to TRBJ2-1; weak D call: TRBD2 (6 bases). V was clipped by 5 bases and J by 4 bases, with 18 bases between them. CDR3 length: 16 amino acids. Per the germline V gene, CDR1 is SEHNR and CDR2 is FQNEAQ (reference sequence). The CDR3 loop reads CASSLQTRKGYNEQFF. The DNA of the CDR3 is TGTGCCAGCAGCCTCCAGACTAGGAAAGGGTACAATGAGCAGTTCTTC.

Only a few counts were recorded for this clonotype. The chain recombines TRBV4-1 with TRBJ2-2; D may be TRBD1 (6 bases). V gave up 4 bases and J gave up 1 base, with 10 bases separating them. Per germline, CDR1 MGHRA and CDR2 YSYEKL. The CDR3 spans 15 residues. The CDR3 nucleotides are TGCGCCAGCAGCCGGGGGACAAGGAACACCGGGGAGCTGTTTTTT. Translation: CASSRGTRNTGELFF.

The rearrangement links TRBV21-1 to TRBJ2-2; the table's D call TRBD2 went unverified against the DNA. TRBV21-1 is recorded as a pseudogene. The CDR3 totals 15 residues. CDR3 nucleotides: TGTGCCAGCAGCAAAGGACTAATATCCGCCTGGGAGCTGTTTTTT. It is translated as CASSKGLISAWELFF.

With respect to this clonotype: This may come from a read error, since a much larger clone is one base off. J is TRBJ1-3 and V is TRBV10-3; D unresolved. The CDR3 loop spans 14 amino acids. Germline CDR1 reads ENHRY; CDR2 reads SYGVKD. The CDR3 spells CSISEGLAGNTIYF. CDR3 nucleotide sequence: TGTTCCATCAGTGAAGGACTAGCGGGAAACACCATATATTTT.

The genes are TRBV6-5 and TRBJ2-2; D ambiguous. Germline V lookup: CDR1 MNHEY, CDR2 SVGAGI. Between the trimmed V and J ends, which lost 2 bases and 7 bases, there was a span of 11 bases. The CDR3 is made up of 14 amino acids. Here the CDR3 DNA reads TGTGCCAGCAGTTACCCTCCGTCGGGCGGGGAGCTGTTTTTT. It encodes CASSYPPSGGELFF.

This clonotype occurred many times. The V gene is TRBV10-3, the J gene TRBJ2-5, with TRBD2 identical over 8 bases. CDR1 ENHRY and CDR2 SYGVKD come from the germline V gene. This CDR3 is 17 amino acids long. The junction had 18 bases not matched to a gene; V was cut back by 7 bases and J by 5 bases. CDR3 sequence: CAIKGGPSGGPGETQYF. The CDR3 DNA reads as TGTGCCATCAAGGGTGGACCGTCGGGAGGGCCCGGTGAGACCCAGTACTTC.

This clonotype was found a few times. The chain couples TRBV6-5 to TRBJ2-5, with a weak D call TRBD2 (6 bases). The CDR3 length is 15 residues. The germline CDR1 and CDR2 sequences are MNHEY and SVGAGI. Trimming removed 4 bases at V and 2 bases at J, with 14 bases between. The CDR3, as DNA: TGTGCCAGCAGTTTTCGCGCACGGGAGCAAGAGACCCAGTACTTC. Amino acids: CASSFRAREQETQYF.